A single sample is the source of the 25 T cell receptor beta chains below, sequenced in a study of T cell changes during pregnancy in multiple sclerosis. The protocol was immunoSEQ multiplex PCR, while the TCRdb copy is restricted to in-frame clones and leaves out a portion. This table has around 99,000 clones, roughly 90% appearing once. This specimen was peripheral blood, taken in the third trimester of pregnancy. These receptor sequences come from a female donor in good health, enrolled as a control in a pregnancy study.

The chain has TRBV5-1 and TRBJ1-3; D is undetermined. Trimming removed 0 bases from V and 1 base from J, with 8 bases in between. Germline V gene lookup returns CDR1 SGHRS and CDR2 YFSETQ. This CDR3 contains 15 residues. The CDR3 DNA sequence: TGCGCCAGCAGCTTGGGGTCGGGTTCTGGAAACACCATATATTTT. This gives the protein CASSLGSGSGNTIYF.

The chain carries TRBV6-5 and TRBJ1-2; 8 positions agree with TRBD1. This CDR3 has 13 residues. Trimming at V came to 5 bases and at J to 6 bases, leaving 5 bases not matched to a gene. CDR1 is MNHEY and CDR2 is SVGAGI in the germline V gene. CDR3 nucleotides: TGTGCCAGCAGTCCATGGACAGGGCATGGCTACACCTTC. This translates into CASSPWTGHGYTF.

The chain links TRBV7-3 to TRBJ2-7; 8 nucleotides line up with TRBD1. The junction had 5 bases not matched to a gene; V was cut back by 5 bases and J by 2 bases. The CDR3 has 14 residues. Germline assignment: CDR1 SGHTA and CDR2 FQGTGA. The CDR3 sequence is CASSLGQGTYEQYF. DNA of the CDR3: TGTGCCAGCAGCCTTGGACAGGGAACCTACGAGCAGTACTTC.

The chain carries TRBV18 and TRBJ1-4, with unresolved D. The germline V gene encodes CDR1 KGHSH and CDR2 LQKENI. The CDR3 has 14 residues. V was shortened by 1 base and J by 4 bases, with 7 bases between the two germline ends. The CDR3 loop is CASSPLQDNEKLFF. CDR3 nucleotide sequence: TGTGCCAGCTCACCACTCCAGGATAATGAAAAACTGTTTTTT.

V and J are TRBV9 and TRBJ1-5, with D possibly matching TRBD1 (6 bases). The CDR3 spans 15 residues. CDR1 is SGDLS and CDR2 is YYNGEE in the germline V gene. V dropped 0 bases and J dropped 8 bases, with 15 bases sitting between them. The CDR3 protein is CASSVGAGRGEPQHF. CDR3 coding DNA: TGTGCCAGCAGCGTAGGGGCAGGGAGGGGGGAGCCCCAGCATTTT. The whole variable domain, filled in from reference TRBV9 and TRBJ1-5, reads DSGVTQTPKHLITATGQRVTLRCSPRSGDLSVYWYQQSLDQGLQFLIQYYNGEERAKGNILERFSAQQFPDLHSELNLSSLELGDSALYFCASSVGAGRGEPQHFGDGTRLSIL.

This clone was detected once. The CDR3, as DNA: TGTGCCAGCAGACCTAGGACTAGCCCGGACACAGATACGCAGTATTTT. This encodes CASRPRTSPDTDTQYF. The chain links TRBV5-4 to TRBJ2-3; 8 bases are shared with TRBD2. Germline V CDR1 and CDR2: SGHNT, YYREEE (reference sequence). After removal of 5 bases from V and 2 bases from J, the junction contained 10 bases not matched to a gene. The CDR3 consists of 16 residues.

The chain has TRBV4-1 and TRBJ1-5; 10 positions agree with TRBD1. The CDR3 sequence is 15 residues long. V lost 4 bases and J lost 5; bases outside the gene matches: 5. Germline loops: CDR1 MGHRA, CDR2 YSYEKL. CDR3 protein: CASSPGQGEDQPQHF. The CDR3 region has the DNA TGCGCCAGCAGCCCCGGACAGGGGGAAGATCAGCCCCAGCATTTT.

The rearrangement links TRBV7-9 to TRBJ2-1; D is perhaps TRBD2 (5 bases). The CDR3 is 15 amino acids. With 2 bases removed from V and 3 bases from J, the gap between germline ends came to 11 bases. From germline, CDR1 is SEHNR and CDR2 FQNEAQ (reference sequence). The CDR3 loop is CASSLWRVDYNEQFF. DNA of the CDR3: TGTGCCAGCAGCTTATGGCGGGTGGACTACAATGAGCAGTTCTTC. Full variable domain (outside the CDR3, taken from reference TRBV7-9 and TRBJ2-1): DTGVSQNPRHKITKRGQNVTFRCDPISEHNRLYWYRQTLGQGPEFLTYFQNEAQLEKSRLLSDRFSAERPKGSFSTLEIQRTEQGDSAMYLCASSLWRVDYNEQFFGPGTRLTVL.

V gene TRBV7-9 combines with J gene TRBJ2-7; D is undetermined. Between the trimmed V and J ends, which lost 5 bases and 0 bases, there was a span of 14 bases. The CDR3 contains 15 residues. The V gene's germline CDR1 is SEHNR and CDR2 FQNEAQ (reference sequence). As DNA, the CDR3 is TGTGCCAGCAGCCCCCGCGCAGGCCTCTCCTACGAGCAGTACTTC. Its translation is CASSPRAGLSYEQYF.

V gene TRBV19 combines with J gene TRBJ2-5; 7 nucleotides line up with TRBD1. CDR3 length equals 15 residues. Losses at the gene ends were 7 bases for V and 5 bases for J; bases not matched to a gene: 13. Germline V gives CDR1 LNHDA, CDR2 SQIVND (reference sequence). In DNA, the CDR3 is TGTGCCAGTACCAGACAGGGCGTCGGGGAGGAGACCCAGTACTTC. Amino acid sequence: CASTRQGVGEETQYF. Full variable domain (rest looked up from reference TRBV19 and TRBJ2-5): DGGITQSPKYLFRKEGQNVTLSCEQNLNHDAMYWYRQDPGQGLRLIYYSQIVNDFQKGDIAEGYSVSREKKESFPLTVTSAQKNPTAFYLCASTRQGVGEETQYFGPGTRLLVL.

The rearrangement joins TRBV4-3 to TRBJ1-2, with TRBD1 as a possible D gene (6 bases). CDR3 length: 13 amino acids. CDR1 LGHNA and CDR2 YSLEER come from the germline V gene. The germline V and J ends were trimmed by 4 bases and 5 bases, with 11 bases remaining between them. The CDR3 region has the DNA TGCGCCAGCAGCCGGGACCAGGGGTATGGCTACACCTTC. Protein product: CASSRDQGYGYTF.

Regarding this clone: A junction end diverges from the germline sequence, so it may reflect a read error. The rearrangement uses TRBV5-1 and TRBJ2-5; TRBD1 agrees at 8 bases. The CDR3 is 16 residues long. Looked up from germline, CDR1 is SGHRS and CDR2 is YFSETQ. CDR3 loop: CASSLAIGTGQGTQYF. In DNA, the CDR3 is TGCGCCAGCAGCTTGGCTATAGGGACAGGTCAAGGGACCCAGTACTTC.

V is TRBV29-1 and J is TRBJ2-7; a possible D gene is TRBD1 (5 bases). This CDR3 has 12 amino acids. From germline, CDR1 is SQVTM and CDR2 ANQGSEA. V lost 3 bases, J lost 0 bases, and 6 bases lay in between. The chain's CDR3 is CSVDDSSYEQYF. DNA for the CDR3: TGCAGCGTTGATGACAGCTCCTACGAGCAGTACTTC.

The genes are TRBV7-9 and TRBJ1-2; perhaps TRBD1 as D (6 bases). The CDR3 has 15 amino acids. The V gene's germline CDR1 is SEHNR and CDR2 FQNEAQ (reference sequence). With 2 bases removed from V and 0 bases from J, the gap between germline ends came to 10 bases. The DNA for the CDR3 is TGTGCCAGCAGCTTATTGACAGGAGCTAACTATGGCTACACCTTC. This translates into CASSLLTGANYGYTF.

The CDR3 DNA reads as TGTGCCTGGAGGAAACTAGATTTGCTGTTCTTC. This translates into CAWRKLDLLFF. The chain is built from TRBV30 and TRBJ2-1, with a tentative D call TRBD2 (5 bases). V was clipped by 3 bases and J by 15 bases, with 15 bases between them. Per germline, CDR1 GTSNPN and CDR2 SVGIG (reference sequence). The CDR3 is 11 residues long.

The rearrangement uses TRBV5-4 and TRBJ1-1, with 10 bases fitting TRBD1. This CDR3 is built from 15 residues. Germline assignment: CDR1 SGHNT and CDR2 YYREEE (reference sequence). The J segment lost 4 bases and the V segment lost 4 bases, leaving 7 bases of the junction unmatched. CDR3 nucleotides: TGTGCCAGCAGCGTGGACAGGGGGGCGGGCACTGAAGCTTTCTTT. This translates into CASSVDRGAGTEAFF.

This chain links TRBV6-5 with TRBJ1-1, with 7 bases fitting TRBD1. The CDR3 is 13 residues long. The trim removed 5 bases at V and 2 bases at J, leaving 2 bases unmatched. Germline V gene data show CDR1 as MNHEY and CDR2 as SVGAGI. The CDR3 DNA sequence: TGTGCCAGCAGTAGGGACAGAAACACTGAAGCTTTCTTT. Protein: CASSRDRNTEAFF.

This chain links TRBV27 with TRBJ1-4; D remains unclear. The CDR3 length is 13 residues. The germline CDR1 and CDR2 sequences are MNHEY and SMNVEV (reference sequence). The V gene lost 3 bases and the J gene lost 6 bases, with 8 bases spanning the gap. CDR3 DNA: TGTGCCAGCAGTTTGGTCGGTTATGAAAAACTGTTTTTT. The encoded protein is CASSLVGYEKLFF.

Concerning this clone: This same CDR3 is encoded by further DNA sequences in the sample. The rearrangement joins TRBV4-3 to TRBJ1-1; D not certain. V shed 0 bases and J shed 3 bases, with 8 bases lying between them. The CDR3 is made up of 14 amino acids. Germline CDR1 LGHNA, CDR2 YSLEER. For the CDR3, the DNA is TGCGCCAGCAGCCAAGAGAGGGCCTACACTGAAGCTTTCTTT. Protein: CASSQERAYTEAFF.

The rearrangement links TRBV30 to TRBJ1-2; tentative D call: TRBD1 (5 bases). V lost 0 bases to trimming and J lost 10 bases, with 9 bases between them. The CDR3 sequence is 11 residues long. Germline V CDR1 and CDR2: GTSNPN, SVGIG (reference sequence). In DNA form, the CDR3 reads TGTGCCTGGAGTGTACGGGGGGACTACACCTTC. Translated, it gives CAWSVRGDYTF.

This CDR3 is CAWSPAGRGGNEQFF. DNA of the CDR3: TGTGCCTGGAGTCCGGCAGGGAGGGGTGGGAATGAGCAGTTCTTC. The V call is TRBV30, the J call TRBJ2-1, with 7 nucleotides matching TRBD2. CDR1 GTSNPN and CDR2 SVGIG come from the germline V gene (reference sequence). Trimming cost V 2 bases and J 7 bases; bases outside gene matches: 11. This CDR3 has 15 amino acids.

This chain joins TRBV7-9 and TRBJ2-1; 8 bases match TRBD2. The ends lost 6 bases at V and 9 bases at J; junction bases unmatched: 4. The CDR3 extends over 12 amino acids. CDR1 SEHNR and CDR2 FQNEAQ come from the germline V gene (reference sequence). CDR3 DNA: TGTGCCAGCAGTCCGGGGGGGGGTGAGCAGTTCTTC. Protein: CASSPGGGEQFF.

The chain combines TRBV4-2 with TRBJ2-7; D perhaps matches TRBD1 (5 bases). The germline CDR1 and CDR2 sequences are LGHNA and YNFKEQ. The V end was cut by 0 bases, the J end by 5 bases, with 8 bases between. The CDR3 totals 13 residues. The CDR3, as DNA: TGTGCCAGCAGCCAAGACAGGGTCAACGAGCAGTACTTC. Amino acids: CASSQDRVNEQYF.

This clone was recorded once. This chain connects TRBV6-5 to TRBJ1-4, with 8 bases identical to TRBD1. V lost 2 bases to trimming and J lost 10 bases; unmatched junction nucleotides: 6. The CDR3 spans 14 residues. CDR1 and CDR2 from the germline V gene are MNHEY and SVGAGI. The CDR3: CASSYRQGQGKLFF. DNA of the CDR3: TGTGCCAGCAGTTACAGACAGGGGCAGGGAAAACTGTTTTTT.

Written as DNA, the CDR3 is TGTGCCAGCTCACCTCAGGGTGCGACTAATGAAAAACTGTTTTTT. Its translation is CASSPQGATNEKLFF. The rearrangement uses TRBV18 and TRBJ1-4; D may be TRBD1 (5 bases). This CDR3 has 15 residues. V was clipped by 3 bases and J by 2 bases, with 10 bases between them. Germline V gene data show CDR1 as KGHSH and CDR2 as LQKENI.